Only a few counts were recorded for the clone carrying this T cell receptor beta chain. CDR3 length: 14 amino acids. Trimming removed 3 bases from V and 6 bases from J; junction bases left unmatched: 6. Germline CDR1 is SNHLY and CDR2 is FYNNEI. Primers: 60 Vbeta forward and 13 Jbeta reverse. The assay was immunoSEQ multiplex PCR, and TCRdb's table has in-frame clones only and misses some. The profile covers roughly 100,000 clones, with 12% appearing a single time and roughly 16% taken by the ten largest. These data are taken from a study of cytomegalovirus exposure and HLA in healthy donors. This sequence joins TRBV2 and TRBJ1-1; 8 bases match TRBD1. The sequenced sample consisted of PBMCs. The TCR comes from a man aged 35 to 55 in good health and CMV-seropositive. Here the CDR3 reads CASSDRGRGSEAFF. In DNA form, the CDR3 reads TGTGCCAGCAGTGACAGGGGGCGGGGTTCTGAAGCTTTCTTT.